This T cell receptor (beta chain) was found in a study of monozygotic twins with inflammatory bowel disease. Study results and limitations: No one strong IBD-associated signal or clonotype was supported.

Reprocessing the 5' RACE reads, TCRdb reports a single entry for every CDR3 protein and omits DNA. In total, the table holds about 150,000 distinct CDR3 sequences. The V gene's germline CDR1 is SEHNR and CDR2 FQNEAQ (reference sequence). The CDR3 is 11 residues long. Notes on this clonotype: Its target is not known.

The clonotype comes from a human donor with ulcerative colitis or Crohn's disease, or a healthy co-twin of an affected twin (not recorded which). The J gene is TRBJ2-4, the V gene TRBV7-9. The sequencing sample was made of blood. The CDR3 protein is CASSDKNIQYF.